This TCR beta chain was captured by sequencing in a study of cytomegalovirus exposure and HLA in healthy donors. From germline, CDR1 is SGHNT and CDR2 YYREEE (reference sequence). The CDR3 consists of 14 residues. Germline trimming cut 6 bases from V and 0 bases from J; bases unmatched to any gene: 3. Study-wide results and limits: Near-uniform donor sequencing depth was presumed by presence/absence analyses.

PCR used 60 Vbeta primers and 13 Jbeta primers. The assay was immunoSEQ multiplex PCR, and TCRdb's table has in-frame clones only and misses some. Its clone listing holds about 150,000 clones. Worth noting for this clone: Its antigen is still unknown.

This chain connects TRBV5-4 to TRBJ2-7; TRBD2 matches at 10 bases. This TCR came from a man aged 30-40 years in good health and CMV-seronegative. Sequenced input: PBMCs. The CDR3 sequence is CASNPSGSSYEQYF. Here the CDR3 DNA reads TGTGCCAGCAACCCTAGCGGGAGCTCCTACGAGCAGTACTTC.